A single sample gave rise to the 14 T cell receptor beta chains below, sequenced in a study of a mutant IDH1 vaccine in newly diagnosed glioma. Here immunoSEQ multiplex PCR was the method, and the copy in TCRdb shows in-frame clones only, minus some. Of approximately 56,000 clones listed, approximately 71% are singletons. These receptors' targets are unknown. Time point reported: week 47, end of study. Mutant IDH1 20-mer peptide, at 300 ug, made up each vaccine dose, with topical imiquimod. Here the sequenced sample was PBMCs, taken from a glioma patient whose treatment included an IDH1 peptide vaccine. The source of these receptors is a man aged 50 or older with glioma.

In this sample, this clone turned up a few times. The rearrangement links TRBV15 to TRBJ1-2; perhaps TRBD1 as D (5 bases). This CDR3 contains 15 residues. Germline V gene lookup returns CDR1 LNHNV and CDR2 YYDKDF (reference sequence). Deletions cut 0 bases from V and 3 bases from J, with 11 bases between. The CDR3: CATSRDLGGHYGYTF. The CDR3 DNA reads as TGTGCCACCAGCAGAGATCTGGGGGGTCACTATGGCTACACCTTC.

This chain joins TRBV4-2 and TRBJ1-2; weak D call: TRBD1 (5 bases). The CDR3 extends over 13 amino acids. V shed 3 bases and J shed 8 bases, with 13 bases lying between them. Germline V gives CDR1 LGHNA, CDR2 YNFKEQ. CDR3 residues: CASSQGSGEGYTF. DNA for the CDR3: TGTGCCAGCAGCCAGGGGTCGGGGGAAGGCTACACCTTC.

The rearrangement uses TRBV7-9 and TRBJ1-6; 8 bases match TRBD1. V lost 5 bases and J lost 7; bases outside the gene matches: 7. The CDR3 totals 15 residues. The germline gives CDR1 SEHNR, CDR2 FQNEAQ (reference sequence). The CDR3 nucleotides are TGTGCCAGCAGCCCCCCGGACAGGGAAAATTCACCCCTCCACTTT. Amino acid sequence: CASSPPDRENSPLHF.

This clone was detected only once. The rearrangement links TRBV27 to TRBJ2-5; 8 bases map to TRBD1. Unmatched junction bases numbered 13, after V lost 6 bases and J lost 4 bases. Germline CDR1 reads MNHEY; CDR2 reads SMNVEV (reference sequence). The CDR3 extends over 16 amino acids. CDR3 sequence: CASSPLDGTGLETQYF. DNA for the CDR3: TGTGCCAGCAGCCCACTAGACGGGACAGGCCTAGAGACCCAGTACTTC.

V is TRBV19 and J is TRBJ1-1, with TRBD1 matching 9 bases. CDR1 is LNHDA, CDR2 SQIVND, per germline (reference sequence). CDR3 size: 17 residues. J gave up 2 bases and V 3 bases, and 10 bases lay outside the gene matches. The CDR3 protein is CASSMGTGRRINTEAFF. The CDR3 DNA sequence: TGTGCCAGTAGTATGGGGACAGGGCGGCGGATAAACACTGAAGCTTTCTTT. The whole variable domain, filled in from reference TRBV19 and TRBJ1-1, reads DGGITQSPKYLFRKEGQNVTLSCEQNLNHDAMYWYRQDPGQGLRLIYYSQIVNDFQKGDIAEGYSVSREKKESFPLTVTSAQKNPTAFYLCASSMGTGRRINTEAFFGQGTRLTVV.

The chain combines TRBV28 with TRBJ1-5; D is unresolved. CDR3 length: 16 amino acids. Germline V gives CDR1 MDHEN, CDR2 SYDVKM. The germline V and J ends were trimmed by 6 bases and 0 bases, with 15 bases remaining between them. CDR3 sequence: CASSLRALYSNQPQHF. The CDR3 DNA reads TGTGCCAGCAGCCTCCGGGCGCTTTATAGCAATCAGCCCCAGCATTTT. Full variable domain (remainder filled in from reference TRBV28 and TRBJ1-5): DVKVTQSSRYLVKRTGEKVFLECVQDMDHENMFWYRQDPGLGLRLIYFSYDVKMKEKGDIPEGYSVSREKKERFSLILESASTNQTSMYLCASSLRALYSNQPQHFGDGTRLSIL.

This clone was picked up a small number of times. The chain has TRBV10-3 and TRBJ1-1, with D possibly matching TRBD1 (6 bases). V shed 4 bases and J shed 3 bases, with 12 bases lying between them. This CDR3 has 14 amino acids. Looked up from germline, CDR1 is ENHRY and CDR2 is SYGVKD. CDR3 DNA: TGTGCCATCAGTGCAGGGGAAGGGCACACTGAAGCTTTCTTT. Encoded protein: CAISAGEGHTEAFF.

The chain employs TRBV4-1 and TRBJ2-2; TRBD1 is a possible D gene (6 bases). The CDR3 length is 15 residues. Germline-derived CDR1 and CDR2 are MGHRA and YSYEKL. V lost 2 bases to trimming and J lost 6 bases, with 13 bases between them. In DNA, the CDR3 is TGCGCCAGCAGCCAATTGCAACAGGGCGCCGGGGAGCTGTTTTTT. Encoded protein: CASSQLQQGAGELFF.

The chain uses TRBV7-8 and TRBJ1-5; D gene uncertain. The CDR3 consists of 12 residues. Germline V gene data show CDR1 as SGHVS and CDR2 as FQNEAQ. Trimming removed 5 bases from V and 7 bases from J, with 9 bases in between. The chain's CDR3 is CASSTKVQPQHF. The CDR3 region has the DNA TGTGCCAGCAGCACAAAAGTGCAGCCCCAGCATTTT.

The chain uses TRBV27 and TRBJ2-7; 8 nucleotides align to TRBD1. V lost 6 bases and J lost 0; bases outside the gene matches: 7. The CDR3 length is 15 residues. Germline V gene sequence: CDR1 MNHEY, CDR2 SMNVEV (reference sequence). The CDR3 loop is CASSLQGQVSYEQYF. The DNA of the CDR3 is TGTGCCAGCAGCCTCCAGGGACAGGTCTCCTACGAGCAGTACTTC.

V gene TRBV19 combines with J gene TRBJ2-2; 7 bases fit TRBD1. The CDR3 consists of 16 residues. V lost 1 base, J lost 4 bases, and 6 bases stayed unmatched. CDR1 is LNHDA and CDR2 is SQIVND in the germline V gene (reference sequence). The CDR3 loop is CASSIGTGRRTGELFF. The CDR3 region has the DNA TGTGCCAGTAGTATAGGGACAGGTCGACGCACCGGGGAGCTGTTTTTT.

The table lists this clone with a count of one. This chain uses TRBV30 with TRBJ2-1; perhaps TRBD1 as D (6 bases). The ends were cut back, 2 bases at V and 12 bases at J, with 17 bases in the middle. Germline CDR1 reads GTSNPN; CDR2 reads SVGIG (reference sequence). CDR3 length: 13 amino acids. CDR3 protein: CAWSPYMGAGQFF. CDR3 coding DNA: TGTGCCTGGAGTCCTTATATGGGGGCAGGGCAGTTCTTC.

The V gene is TRBV7-2, the J gene TRBJ1-4; tentative D call: TRBD1 (6 bases). The CDR3 is 14 amino acids. The V end lost 5 bases, the J end lost 7 bases, and 14 bases lay between the germline ends. The germline gives CDR1 SGHTA, CDR2 FQGNSA. This CDR3 reads CASSAQGGGEKLFF. The CDR3 bases are TGTGCCAGCAGCGCACAGGGAGGCGGTGAAAAACTGTTTTTT.

The gene calls are TRBV4-1 and TRBJ1-5, with a tentative D call TRBD1 (5 bases). The ends were cut back, 1 base at V and 5 bases at J, with 12 bases in the middle. Germline CDR1 MGHRA, CDR2 YSYEKL. The CDR3 is made up of 15 amino acids. In nucleotides, the CDR3 is TGCGCCAGCAGCCAAGGGAGGGACGCTTATCAGCCCCAGCATTTT. It yields the protein CASSQGRDAYQPQHF.